Listed below are T cell receptor beta chains from one sample, sequenced in a study of cytotoxic CD8 clonotypes in ibrutinib-treated CLL. Generated by immunoSEQ multiplex PCR, the TCRdb table keeps only in-frame clones and is missing some. The sample shows about 60,000 clones, over 55% of them seen only once. Source: PBMCs, taken after 24 months of ibrutinib treatment. The receptors were gathered from a human donor with chronic lymphocytic leukemia. Both conserved end residues are part of each CDR3. Each record gives: D gene, V gene, J gene, clone size, CDR3 protein, CDR3 DNA. The D gene is left open where the match is weak. Rows may omit the clone size; those that give it use once, few, many or a size class.

.	TRBV7-8	TRBJ2-2	few	CASSLAHSGELFF	TGTGCCAGCAGCTTAGCGCATAGCGGGGAGCTGTTTTTT
.	TRBV11-2	TRBJ2-3	.	CASSLDSTWETDTQYF	TGTGCCAGCAGCTTAGACAGCACGTGGGAGACAGATACGCAGTATTTT
TRBD1	TRBV2	TRBJ1-5	.	CASSQLGQGAGSNQPQHF	TGTGCCAGCAGTCAGCTTGGACAGGGGGCAGGTAGCAATCAGCCCCAGCATTTT
.	TRBV6-5	TRBJ2-2	.	CASSYTRHGELFF	TGTGCCAGCAGTTACACAAGGCACGGGGAGCTGTTTTTT
.	TRBV5-1	TRBJ1-4	.	CASRDGRGSDEKLFF	TGCGCCAGCCGCGATGGGCGAGGTTCGGATGAAAAACTGTTTTTT
.	TRBV27	TRBJ2-7	medium-sized	CASSLIWGHDEQYF	TGTGCCAGCAGTTTGATTTGGGGGCACGACGAGCAGTACTTC
TRBD1	TRBV19	TRBJ2-5	few	CASRPVGTGGQETQYF	TGTGCCAGTAGGCCCGTGGGCACTGGGGGACAGGAGACCCAGTACTTC
TRBD2	TRBV10-1	TRBJ2-1	.	CASRILTSAYSSYNEQFF	TGCGCCAGCAGGATCCTGACTAGCGCCTATAGCTCCTACAATGAGCAGTTCTTC
TRBD1	TRBV6-1	TRBJ1-1	.	CASRKQGATEAFF	TGTGCCAGCAGGAAACAGGGGGCCACTGAAGCTTTCTTT
TRBD1	TRBV27	TRBJ1-2	.	CASRLEGARGYTF	TGTGCCAGCAGACTAGAGGGGGCGCGTGGCTACACCTTC
.	TRBV4-1	TRBJ1-2	.	CASSHPQDSSFYGYTF	TGCGCCAGCAGCCATCCACAGGACTCTTCGTTCTATGGCTACACCTTC
TRBD2	TRBV5-6	TRBJ2-1	.	CASSLAGLGGRTYNEQFF	TGTGCCAGCAGCTTGGCGGGGCTCGGCGGGAGAACCTACAATGAGCAGTTCTTC
TRBD1	TRBV28	TRBJ1-2	.	CAGQGAYGYTF	TGTGCCGGACAGGGGGCCTATGGCTACACCTTC